Described below is a single T cell receptor beta chain sequence and its context. The source of the sample is a study of OX40 agonist ivuxolimab in advanced cancers. Method: immunoSEQ multiplex PCR; TCRdb's copy keeps in-frame clones and lacks some. Here the sample spans approximately 31,000 clones, about nine tenths being singletons. The germline gives CDR1 SGHVS, CDR2 FQNEAQ. The CDR3 consists of 21 residues. Trimming stripped 3 bases from V and 5 bases from J, with 32 bases between. This specimen consisted of CD4+ or CD8+ T cells sorted from blood, obtained in a trial of the OX40 agonist ivuxolimab. This sequence was found in an adult with an advanced solid tumor such as melanoma, head and neck, liver or kidney cancer. This sequence joins TRBV7-8 and TRBJ1-5; no firm D call. The CDR3 DNA is TGTGCCAGCAGCTTGACGGAAAACCCCACCGTCTCGGACGGCCCTCATCAGCCCCAGCATTTT. The encoded protein is CASSLTENPTVSDGPHQPQHF.